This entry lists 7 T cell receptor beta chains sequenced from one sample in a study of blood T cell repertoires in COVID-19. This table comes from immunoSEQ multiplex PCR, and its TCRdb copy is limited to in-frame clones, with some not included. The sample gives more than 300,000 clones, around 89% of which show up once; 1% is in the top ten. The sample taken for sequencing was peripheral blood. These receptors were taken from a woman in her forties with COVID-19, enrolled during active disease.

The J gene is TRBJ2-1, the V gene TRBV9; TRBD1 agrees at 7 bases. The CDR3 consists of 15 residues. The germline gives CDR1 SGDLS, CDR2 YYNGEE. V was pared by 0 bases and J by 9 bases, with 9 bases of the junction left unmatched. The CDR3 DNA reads TGTGCCAGCAGCGTAGGTGTGACAGGGAGTAGTGAGCAGTTCTTC. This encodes CASSVGVTGSSEQFF.

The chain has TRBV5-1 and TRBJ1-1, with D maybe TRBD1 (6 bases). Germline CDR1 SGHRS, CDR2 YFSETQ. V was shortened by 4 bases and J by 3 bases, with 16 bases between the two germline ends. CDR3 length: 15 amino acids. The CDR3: CASSPSPGEDTEAFF. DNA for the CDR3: TGCGCCAGCAGCCCCTCGCCAGGGGAAGACACTGAAGCTTTCTTT.

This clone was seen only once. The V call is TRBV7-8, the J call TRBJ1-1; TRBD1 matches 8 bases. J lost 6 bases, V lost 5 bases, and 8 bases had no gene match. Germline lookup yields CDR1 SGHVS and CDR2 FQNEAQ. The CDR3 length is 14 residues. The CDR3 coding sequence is TGTGCCAGCAGCCGCCGGGACAGGAAAGCTGAAGCTTTCTTT. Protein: CASSRRDRKAEAFF.

The CDR3 DNA reads TGCAGCGTCCAGGGAGACCGACAGGGGGTCTATGGCTACACCTTC. Translation: CSVQGDRQGVYGYTF. The chain recombines TRBV29-1 with TRBJ1-2; TRBD1 agrees at 9 bases. Germline loops: CDR1 SQVTM, CDR2 ANQGSEA. The CDR3 extends over 15 amino acids. With 6 bases clipped from V and 4 bases from J, the junction kept 12 bases outside the gene matches.

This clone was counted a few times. The CDR3 sequence is CATSRDLQGDGYTF. CDR3 nucleotide sequence: TGTGCCACCAGCAGAGATCTACAGGGAGATGGCTACACCTTC. The chain recombines TRBV15 with TRBJ1-2, with D possibly TRBD1 on 6 matching bases. Germline CDR1 and CDR2: LNHNV and YYDKDF (reference sequence). Trimming removed 0 bases from V and 6 bases from J, with 11 bases in between. This CDR3 is built from 14 residues.

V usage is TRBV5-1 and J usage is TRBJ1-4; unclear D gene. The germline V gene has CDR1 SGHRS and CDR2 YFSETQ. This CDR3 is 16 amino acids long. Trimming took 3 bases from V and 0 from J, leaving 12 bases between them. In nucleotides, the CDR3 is TGCGCCAGCAGCTCACTCCCAGGATCAACTAATGAAAAACTGTTTTTT. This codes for CASSSLPGSTNEKLFF.

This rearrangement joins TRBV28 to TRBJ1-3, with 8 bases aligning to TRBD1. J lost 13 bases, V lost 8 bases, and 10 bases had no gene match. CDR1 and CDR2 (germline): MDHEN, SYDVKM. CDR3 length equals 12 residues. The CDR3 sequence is CASGQGIDPIYF. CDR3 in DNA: TGTGCCAGCGGACAGGGTATTGATCCGATATATTTT.